This is a list of T cell receptor beta chains from one sample in a study of OX40 agonist ivuxolimab in advanced cancers. Only in-frame clones appear in the TCRdb table, and some are missing; sequencing was by immunoSEQ multiplex PCR. The table lists more than 45,000 clones, 88% of them singletons. Sequencing used CD4+ or CD8+ T cells sorted from blood, obtained in a trial of the OX40 agonist ivuxolimab. The origin of the receptors is an adult with an advanced solid tumor such as melanoma, head and neck, liver or kidney cancer. Each CDR3 is given with its conserved first and last residue. The order of the fields is J gene, D gene, V gene, clone size, CDR3 protein, CDR3 DNA. The D gene is left open where the match is weak. The size of a clone is reported for some rows only, either as once, few or many, or as a class for expanded clones.

TRBJ2-5 | . | TRBV7-6 | . | CASSLGQPETQYF | TGTGCCAGCAGCTTAGGTCAACCGGAGACCCAGTACTTC
TRBJ2-7 | TRBD2 | TRBV6-4 | . | CASSFSGRGLVFYEQYF | TGTGCCAGCAGTTTTAGCGGGAGGGGATTAGTTTTCTACGAGCAGTACTTC
TRBJ1-5 | TRBD1 | TRBV19 | few | CASTPGQGLQPQHF | TGTGCCAGTACTCCGGGACAGGGCCTTCAGCCCCAGCATTTT
TRBJ2-1 | TRBD1 | TRBV7-2 | few | CASSVSWTGYNEQFF | TGTGCCAGCAGCGTATCTTGGACAGGTTACAATGAGCAGTTCTTC
TRBJ2-1 | TRBD2 | TRBV9 | . | CASSLGVGTSGSSAYNEQFF | TGTGCCAGCAGCTTGGGGGTAGGTACTAGCGGGAGTAGTGCCTACAATGAGCAGTTCTTC
TRBJ2-5 | . | TRBV29-1 | . | CSVGRQTQETQYF | TGCAGCGTTGGGCGACAGACCCAAGAGACCCAGTACTTC
TRBJ2-6 | TRBD1 | TRBV29-1 | . | CSAAVAGGLSGANVLTF | TGCAGCGCCGCCGTAGCAGGGGGTCTATCTGGGGCCAACGTCCTGACTTTC
TRBJ1-1 | . | TRBV6-5 | . | CASNSPVDREAFF | TGTGCCAGCAACAGCCCGGTTGACCGGGAAGCTTTCTTT
TRBJ2-7 | TRBD1 | TRBV6-6 | . | CASRLAATGTSGEQYF | TGTGCCAGCAGACTGGCCGCGACAGGGACCAGCGGAGAGCAGTACTTC
TRBJ2-1 | TRBD2 | TRBV23-1 | . | CASSQSSSGSPHSTNEQFF | TGCGCCAGCAGTCAATCATCCAGCGGGAGCCCCCACTCCACCAATGAGCAGTTCTTC
TRBJ1-1 | . | TRBV7-2 | once | CASSPGGSMNTEAFF | TGTGCCAGCAGCCCCGGGGGGAGCATGAACACTGAAGCTTTCTTT
TRBJ2-2 | . | TRBV5-4 | . | CASRLVGSRRGTGELFF | TGTGCCAGCAGGCTGGTAGGGTCCCGAAGGGGCACCGGGGAGCTGTTTTTT
TRBJ2-7 | TRBD1 | TRBV29-1 | few | CSVGEGGWYEQYF | TGCAGCGTTGGGGAAGGGGGCTGGTACGAGCAGTACTTC
TRBJ2-4 | . | TRBV7-3 | . | CASSLTMGNIQYF | TGTGCCAGCAGCTTAACGATGGGAAACATTCAGTACTTC
TRBJ2-5 | . | TRBV18 | . | CASSPQSGTQYF | TGTGCCAGCTCACCACAGTCTGGAACCCAGTACTTC
TRBJ2-4 | . | TRBV5-1 | . | CASSPGGGQNIQYF | TGCGCCAGCAGCCCCGGAGGGGGGCAAAACATTCAGTACTTC
TRBJ2-1 | TRBD1 | TRBV4-3 | . | CASSPRQGLTYNEQFF | TGCGCCAGCAGCCCCCGACAGGGCTTAACCTACAATGAGCAGTTCTTC
TRBJ1-2 | . | TRBV29-1 | once | CSVGGGPYGYTF | TGCAGCGTTGGCGGGGGCCCCTATGGCTACACCTTC
TRBJ1-1 | . | TRBV15 | . | CATSLSTAHQTF | TGTGCCACCAGCCTTTCGACGGCCCATCAGACCTTT
TRBJ2-5 | TRBD2 | TRBV7-2 | . | CASSLTLAGGVETQYF | TGTGCCAGCAGCTTAACACTAGCGGGTGGGGTAGAGACCCAGTACTTC
TRBJ2-7 | . | TRBV27 | once | CASSSLGLGTYEQYF | TGTGCCAGCAGTTCCCTAGGTTTAGGCACCTACGAGCAGTACTTC
TRBJ2-7 | TRBD2 | TRBV6-1 | . | CASILTGGGGEQYF | TGTGCCAGCATTTTGACGGGAGGGGGGGGCGAGCAGTACTTC
TRBJ2-3 | . | TRBV7-2 | once | CASSSQGGTDTQYF | TGTGCCAGCAGCTCACAGGGAGGCACAGATACGCAGTATTTT
TRBJ2-6 | TRBD1 | TRBV5-6 | . | CASSLGTGSGANVLTF | TGTGCCAGCAGCTTGGGGACAGGGTCCGGGGCCAACGTCCTGACTTTC
TRBJ2-1 | TRBD2 | TRBV7-2 | few | CASSWTSGINNEQFF | TGTGCCAGCAGTTGGACTAGCGGGATTAACAATGAGCAGTTCTTC
TRBJ2-7 | . | TRBV28 | . | CASSLDWRGAEQYF | TGTGCCAGCAGTTTAGATTGGAGGGGCGCCGAGCAGTACTTC
TRBJ2-1 | TRBD2 | TRBV7-3 | . | CASSLTSGRFNEQFF | TGTGCCAGCAGCCTTACTAGCGGGAGATTTAATGAGCAGTTCTTC
TRBJ2-1 | TRBD2 | TRBV11-3 | once | CASSLVGGTSGNEQFF | TGTGCCAGCAGCTTAGTAGGGGGGACTAGCGGCAATGAGCAGTTCTTC
TRBJ2-3 | . | TRBV5-1 | . | CASSLGSGRTDTQYF | TGCGCCAGCAGCTTGGGGTCAGGGCGCACAGATACGCAGTATTTT
TRBJ2-1 | TRBD2 | TRBV4-3 | . | CASSLNPGTSSYNEQFF | TGCGCCAGCAGCCTAAATCCCGGGACTAGCAGTTACAATGAGCAGTTCTTC
TRBJ2-3 | TRBD2 | TRBV9 | . | CASSVTSGRASSTDTQYF | TGTGCCAGCAGCGTAACTAGCGGGAGGGCTTCTAGCACAGATACGCAGTATTTT
TRBJ1-1 | . | TRBV27 | . | CASSLGAKMNTEAFF | TGTGCCAGCAGTTTGGGGGCAAAGATGAACACTGAAGCTTTCTTT
TRBJ2-5 | . | TRBV5-5 | . | CASSLSVGAGGETQYF | TGTGCCAGCAGCTTGAGCGTCGGGGCAGGGGGGGAGACCCAGTACTTC
TRBJ2-3 | . | TRBV2 | . | CASKRDLTTDTQYF | TGTGCCAGCAAAAGGGACTTGACCACAGATACGCAGTATTTT
TRBJ2-1 | TRBD1 | TRBV6-5 | few | CASKRSGQHNEQFF | TGTGCCAGCAAGCGCTCGGGACAGCACAATGAGCAGTTCTTC
TRBJ2-2 | TRBD2 | TRBV9 | . | CASSVRTSGMAGELFF | TGTGCCAGCAGCGTTAGGACTAGCGGGATGGCCGGGGAGCTGTTTTTT
TRBJ2-2 | . | TRBV2 | few | CASSIYLELFF | TGTGCCAGCAGTATTTACCTTGAGCTGTTTTTT